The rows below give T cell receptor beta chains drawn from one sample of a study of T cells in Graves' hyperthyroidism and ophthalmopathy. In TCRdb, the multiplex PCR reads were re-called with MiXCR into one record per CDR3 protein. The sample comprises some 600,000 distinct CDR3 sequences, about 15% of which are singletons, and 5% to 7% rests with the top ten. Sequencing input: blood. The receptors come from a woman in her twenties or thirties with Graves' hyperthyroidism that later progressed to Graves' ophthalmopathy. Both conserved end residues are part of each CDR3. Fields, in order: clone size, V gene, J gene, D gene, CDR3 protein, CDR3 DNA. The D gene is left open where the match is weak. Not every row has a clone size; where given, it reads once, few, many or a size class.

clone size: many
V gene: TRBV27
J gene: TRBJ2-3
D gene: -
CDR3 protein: CASTPASFSISTDTQYF
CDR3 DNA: TGTGCCAGCACCCCGGCGAGTTTCTCCATATCCACAGATACGCAGTATTTT

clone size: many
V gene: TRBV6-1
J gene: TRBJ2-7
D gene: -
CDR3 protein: CASKLSPRSYEQYF
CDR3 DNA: TGTGCCAGTAAATTGAGTCCCCGCTCCTACGAGCAGTACTTC

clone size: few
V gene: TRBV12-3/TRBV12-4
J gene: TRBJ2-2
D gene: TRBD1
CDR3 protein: CASRRDSRGTGELFF
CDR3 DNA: TGTGCCAGCAGGAGGGACAGCCGAGGTACCGGGGAGCTGTTTTTT

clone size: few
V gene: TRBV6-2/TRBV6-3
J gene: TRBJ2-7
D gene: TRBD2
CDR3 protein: CASSYSPSGAYEQYF
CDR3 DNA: TGTGCCAGCAGTTACTCGCCTAGCGGGGCCTACGAGCAGTACTTC

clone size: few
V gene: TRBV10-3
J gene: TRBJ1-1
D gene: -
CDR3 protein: CAIGGGAQNTEAFF
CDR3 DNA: TGTGCCATCGGCGGGGGGGCACAAAACACTGAAGCTTTCTTT

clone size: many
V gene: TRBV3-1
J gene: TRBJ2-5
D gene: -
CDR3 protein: CASSQAGIKKETQYF
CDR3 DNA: TGTGCCAGCAGCCAAGCAGGGATCAAGAAGGAGACCCAGTACTTC

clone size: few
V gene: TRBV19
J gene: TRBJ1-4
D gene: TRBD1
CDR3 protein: CASSIGSGGNEKLFF
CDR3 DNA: TGTGCCAGTAGTATCGGGTCAGGGGGCAATGAAAAACTGTTTTTT

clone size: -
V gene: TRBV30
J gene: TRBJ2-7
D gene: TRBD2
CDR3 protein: CAWAWGLAGPYEQYF
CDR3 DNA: TGTGCCTGGGCTTGGGGACTAGCGGGACCCTACGAGCAGTACTTC

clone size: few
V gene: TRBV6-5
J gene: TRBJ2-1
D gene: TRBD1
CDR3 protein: CASSYFNDRDRDNEQFF
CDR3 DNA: TGTGCCAGCAGTTACTTTAACGACAGGGATCGCGACAATGAGCAGTTCTTC

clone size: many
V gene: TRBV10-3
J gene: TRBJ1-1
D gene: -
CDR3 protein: CAIAPGGKNTEAFF
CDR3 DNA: TGTGCCATCGCCCCCGGGGGGAAGAACACTGAAGCTTTCTTT

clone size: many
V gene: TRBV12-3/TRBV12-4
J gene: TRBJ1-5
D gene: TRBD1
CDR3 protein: CASSLATGGNQPQHF
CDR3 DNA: TGTGCCAGCAGTTTGGCGACAGGGGGCAATCAGCCCCAGCATTTT

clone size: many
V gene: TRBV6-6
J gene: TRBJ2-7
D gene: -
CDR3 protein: CASSYDSDSSYEQYF
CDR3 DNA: TGTGCCAGCAGTTACGACAGCGATAGCTCCTACGAGCAGTACTTC

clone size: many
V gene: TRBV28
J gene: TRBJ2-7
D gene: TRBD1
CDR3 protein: CASSFGTGGPYEQYF
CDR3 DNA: TGTGCCAGCAGTTTCGGGACAGGGGGGCCCTACGAGCAGTACTTC

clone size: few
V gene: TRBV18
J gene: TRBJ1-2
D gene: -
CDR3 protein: CASSLSQEGYGYTF
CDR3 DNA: TGTGCCAGCTCACTGTCCCAGGAGGGCTATGGCTACACCTTC

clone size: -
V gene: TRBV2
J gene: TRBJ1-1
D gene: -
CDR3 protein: CASSEVRGRVASWNTEAFF
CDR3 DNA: TGTGCCAGCAGTGAAGTGCGGGGGAGGGTCGCTAGCTGGAACACTGAAGCTTTCTTT

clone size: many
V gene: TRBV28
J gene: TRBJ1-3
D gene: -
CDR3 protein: CASSLTQGGNTIYF
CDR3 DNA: TGTGCCAGCAGTTTAACTCAGGGGGGAAACACCATATATTTT

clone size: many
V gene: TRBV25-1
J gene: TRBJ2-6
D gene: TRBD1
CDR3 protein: CASSAAGGGANVLTF
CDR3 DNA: TGTGCCAGCAGTGCCGCAGGGGGAGGGGCCAACGTCCTGACTTTC

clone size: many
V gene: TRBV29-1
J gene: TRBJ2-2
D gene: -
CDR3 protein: CSVEDRRATGELFF
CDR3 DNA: TGCAGCGTTGAAGATCGCAGGGCCACCGGGGAGCTGTTTTTT

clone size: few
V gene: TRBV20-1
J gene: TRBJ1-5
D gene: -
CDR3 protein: CSARDSATQPQHF
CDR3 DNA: TGCAGTGCTAGAGATTCGGCGACCCAGCCCCAGCATTTT

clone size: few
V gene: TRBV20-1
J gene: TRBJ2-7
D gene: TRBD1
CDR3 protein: CSAIQTGTGGEQYF
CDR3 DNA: TGCAGTGCTATCCAAACCGGGACAGGGGGCGAGCAGTACTTC

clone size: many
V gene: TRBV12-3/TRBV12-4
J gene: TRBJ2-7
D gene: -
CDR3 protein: CASSLKDEQYF
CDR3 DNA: TGTGCCAGCAGTTTAAAGGACGAGCAGTACTTC

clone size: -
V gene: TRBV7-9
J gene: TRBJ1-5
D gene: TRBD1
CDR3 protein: CASSLDRDRPNQPQHF
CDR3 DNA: TGTGCCAGCAGCTTAGACCGGGACAGGCCCAATCAGCCCCAGCATTTT

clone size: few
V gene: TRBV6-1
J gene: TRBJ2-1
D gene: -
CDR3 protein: CASSPGRVPYNEQFF
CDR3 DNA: TGTGCCAGCAGTCCTGGTAGGGTACCATACAATGAGCAGTTCTTC

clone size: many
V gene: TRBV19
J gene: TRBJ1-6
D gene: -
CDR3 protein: CASSIASSYNSPLHF
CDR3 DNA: TGTGCCAGTAGTATCGCTAGCTCCTATAATTCACCCCTCCACTTT

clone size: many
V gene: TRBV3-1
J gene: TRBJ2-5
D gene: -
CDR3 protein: CASSHRGVEETQYF
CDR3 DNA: TGTGCCAGCAGCCACAGAGGGGTTGAGGAGACCCAGTACTTC

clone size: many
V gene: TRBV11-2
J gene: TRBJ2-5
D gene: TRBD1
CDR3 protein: CASSHPNPWDRGFKETQYF
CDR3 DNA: TGTGCCAGCAGCCATCCTAACCCTTGGGACAGGGGGTTTAAAGAGACCCAGTACTTC

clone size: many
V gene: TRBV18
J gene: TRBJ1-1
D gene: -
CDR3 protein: CASSPSNTEAFF
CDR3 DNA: TGTGCCAGCTCACCATCGAACACTGAAGCTTTCTTT

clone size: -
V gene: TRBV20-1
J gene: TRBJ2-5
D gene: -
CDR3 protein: CSANDYRGRGQETQYF
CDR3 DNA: TGCAGTGCAAATGACTATCGGGGGCGGGGCCAAGAGACCCAGTACTTC

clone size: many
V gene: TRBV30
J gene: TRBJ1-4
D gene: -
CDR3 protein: CAWSAPGLREKLFF
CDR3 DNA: TGTGCCTGGTCGGCCCCTGGGCTGCGGGAAAAACTGTTTTTT

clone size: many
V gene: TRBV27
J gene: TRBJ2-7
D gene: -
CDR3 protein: CASSLDLGGFNYEQYF
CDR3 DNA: TGTGCCAGCAGTTTAGACCTGGGGGGCTTTAACTACGAGCAGTACTTC

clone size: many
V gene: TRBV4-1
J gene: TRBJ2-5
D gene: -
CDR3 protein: CASSQEGGQAEETQYF
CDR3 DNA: TGCGCCAGCAGCCAAGAGGGGGGGCAGGCTGAAGAGACCCAGTACTTC

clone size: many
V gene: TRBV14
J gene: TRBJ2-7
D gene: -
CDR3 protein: CASSQEGGPGSYEQYF
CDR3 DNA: TGTGCCAGCAGCCAAGAGGGCGGGCCTGGCTCCTACGAGCAGTACTTC

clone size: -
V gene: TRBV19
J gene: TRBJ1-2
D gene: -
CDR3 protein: CASSHGQTLNYGYTF
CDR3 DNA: TGTGCCAGTAGCCATGGACAGACACTTAACTATGGCTACACCTTC

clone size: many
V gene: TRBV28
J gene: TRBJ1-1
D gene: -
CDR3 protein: CASSLPSGPKYAFF
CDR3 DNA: TGTGCCAGCAGTTTGCCGTCGGGGCCGAAATACGCTTTCTTT